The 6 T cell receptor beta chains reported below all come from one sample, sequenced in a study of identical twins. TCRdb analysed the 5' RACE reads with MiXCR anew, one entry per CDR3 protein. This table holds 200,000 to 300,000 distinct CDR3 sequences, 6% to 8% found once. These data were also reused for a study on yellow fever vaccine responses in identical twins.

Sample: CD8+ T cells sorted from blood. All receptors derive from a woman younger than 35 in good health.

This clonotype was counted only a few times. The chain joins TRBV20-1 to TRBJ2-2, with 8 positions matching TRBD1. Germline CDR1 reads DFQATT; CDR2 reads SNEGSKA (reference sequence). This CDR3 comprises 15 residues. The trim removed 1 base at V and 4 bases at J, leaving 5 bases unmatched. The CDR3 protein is CSARAAGGITGELFF. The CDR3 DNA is TGCAGTGCTAGAGCGGCAGGGGGCATCACCGGGGAGCTGTTTTTT.

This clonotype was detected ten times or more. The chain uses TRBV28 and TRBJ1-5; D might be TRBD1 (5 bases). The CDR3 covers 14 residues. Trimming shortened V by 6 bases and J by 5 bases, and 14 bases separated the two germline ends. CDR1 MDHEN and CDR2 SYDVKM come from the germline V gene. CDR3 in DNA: TGTGCCAGCAGAGCAGGGAGATATGATCAGCCCCAGCATTTT. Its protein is CASRAGRYDQPQHF.

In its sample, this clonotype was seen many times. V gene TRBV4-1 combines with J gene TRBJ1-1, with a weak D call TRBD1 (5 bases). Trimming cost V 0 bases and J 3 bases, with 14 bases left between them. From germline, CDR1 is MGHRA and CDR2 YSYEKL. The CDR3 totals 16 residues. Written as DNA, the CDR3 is TGCGCCAGCAGCCAAGATGGTGTCAGGGTAGACACTGAAGCTTTCTTT. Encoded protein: CASSQDGVRVDTEAFF.

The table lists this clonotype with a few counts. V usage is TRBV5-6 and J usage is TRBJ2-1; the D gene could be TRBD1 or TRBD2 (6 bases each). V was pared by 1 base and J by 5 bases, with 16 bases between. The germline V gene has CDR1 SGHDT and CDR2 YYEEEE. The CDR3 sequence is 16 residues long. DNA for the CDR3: TGTGCCAGCAGCTTGTGGTACAGGGAGGACCACAATGAGCAGTTCTTC. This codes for CASSLWYREDHNEQFF. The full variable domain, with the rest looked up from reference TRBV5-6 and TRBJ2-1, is DAGVTQSPTHLIKTRGQQVTLRCSPKSGHDTVSWYQQALGQGPQFIFQYYEEEERQRGNFPDRFSGHQFPNYSSELNVNALLLGDSALYLCASSLWYREDHNEQFFGPGTRLTVL.

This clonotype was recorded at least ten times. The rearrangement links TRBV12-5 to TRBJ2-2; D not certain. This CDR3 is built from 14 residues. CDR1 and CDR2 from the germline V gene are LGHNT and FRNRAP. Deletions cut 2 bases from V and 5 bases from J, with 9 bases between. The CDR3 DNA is TGTGCTAGTGGTTTGACAGTGTATACCGGGGAGCTGTTTTTT. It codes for CASGLTVYTGELFF.

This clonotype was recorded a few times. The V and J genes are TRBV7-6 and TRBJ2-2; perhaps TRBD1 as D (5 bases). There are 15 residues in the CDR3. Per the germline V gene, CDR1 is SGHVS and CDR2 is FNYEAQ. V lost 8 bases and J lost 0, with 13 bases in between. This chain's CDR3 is CASSGRAANTGELFF. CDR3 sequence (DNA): TGTGCCAGCTCTGGCAGGGCGGCGAACACCGGGGAGCTGTTTTTT.